This T cell receptor (beta chain) was captured in a study of technical replicates of blood from a handful of donors. The table came from immunoSEQ multiplex PCR; TCRdb's copy has only in-frame clones and leaves some out. The sample holds 75,000 to 95,000 clones, 90% to 96% seen once. This CDR3 region has 15 residues. From germline, CDR1 is SGHVS and CDR2 FNYEAQ. Trimming cost V 5 bases and J 2 bases, with 13 bases left between them. The V call is TRBV7-6, the J call TRBJ1-5; D might be TRBD1 (6 bases). The sequenced sample consisted of T cells isolated from PBMCs. The receptor was isolated from a human donor in good health. CDR3 nucleotides: TGTGCCAGCAGCCCAACAGGGATTGGCAATCAGCCCCAGCATTTT. Encoded protein: CASSPTGIGNQPQHF.